This paragraph reports one TCR beta chain. The assay was immunoSEQ multiplex PCR, and TCRdb's table has in-frame clones only and misses some. The table includes more than 2 million clones, 95% detected once. The sample comes from a study of shared clonotypes between healthy human individuals. The CDR3 is made up of 16 amino acids. CDR1 and CDR2 (germline): SEHNR, FQNEAQ (reference sequence). V lost 0 bases, J lost 2 bases, and 4 bases stayed unmatched. Sequences were obtained from naive CD4+ T cells sorted from blood. This sample's subset: CD45RA+ positively selected. This TCR was recovered from a young man in good health. This rearrangement joins TRBV7-9 to TRBJ2-1, with 7 bases identical to TRBD2. The CDR3: CASSLASLAAYNEQFF. CDR3 nucleotides: TGTGCCAGCAGCTTAGCGTCCCTAGCGGCCTACAATGAGCAGTTCTTC.